This TCR beta chain was profiled in a study of blood T cell repertoires in COVID-19. Across the whole study: Donors in the United States, Italy and Spain gave samples during acute or convalescent COVID-19.

Original methodology: Scientists estimated how many nucleated cells there were by amplifying reference gene primers. Using immunoSEQ multiplex PCR, the repertoire was profiled, and TCRdb retains in-frame clones only, with some absent. V, J and clone size are those of that table, while D and trimming were read from the DNA. The table lists around 35,000 clones, approximately 91% of them singletons, with about 6.5% in the top ten. This CDR3 has 18 residues. After removal of 2 bases from V and 2 bases from J, the junction contained 11 bases not matched to a gene. Germline V gene sequence: CDR1 KGHSH, CDR2 LQKENI.

The rearrangement uses TRBV18 and TRBJ1-2; 10 bases map to TRBD1. This clonotype originated in a human donor in a cohort sampled during active COVID-19. Material for sequencing was peripheral blood. CDR3 coding DNA: TGTGCCAGCTCACCATATCCGGGACAGGGGTCCCACAACTATGGCTACACCTTC. Translating it yields CASSPYPGQGSHNYGYTF.